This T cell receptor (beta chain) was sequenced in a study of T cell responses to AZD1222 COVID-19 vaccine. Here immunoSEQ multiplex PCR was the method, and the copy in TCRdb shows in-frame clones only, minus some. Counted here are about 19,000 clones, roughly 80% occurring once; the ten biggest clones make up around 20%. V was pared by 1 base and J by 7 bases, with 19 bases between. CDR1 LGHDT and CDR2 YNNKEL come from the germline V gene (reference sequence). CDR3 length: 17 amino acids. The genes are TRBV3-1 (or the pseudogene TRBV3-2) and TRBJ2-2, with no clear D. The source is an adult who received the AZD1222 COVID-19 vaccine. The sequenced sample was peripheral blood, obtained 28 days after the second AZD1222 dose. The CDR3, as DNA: TGTGCCAGCAGCCAAGCCCCCTTCGTTAGCAGGAACGGGGAGCTGTTTTTT. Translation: CASSQAPFVSRNGELFF.